These T cell receptor beta chains were read from a single sample in a study of CD8 T cells in Susac syndrome. Using its own MiXCR run on the immunoSEQ multiplex PCR reads, TCRdb lists one record per CDR3 protein. The repertoire has approximately 150,000 distinct CDR3 sequences, 75% to 90% of them found once; the top ten carry around 0.51%. Sequencing used CD8+ T cells from PBMCs. The receptors stem from a human donor with multiple sclerosis. CDR3s include the opening cysteine and the closing phenylalanine or tryptophan. D genes are given only for firm matches. Size is omitted from some rows. Given values are once, few, many or a class for expanded clones.

d_gene: -; v_gene: TRBV11-2; abundance: -; j_gene: TRBJ2-3; CDR3nt: TGTGCCAGCAGCTCCGAGGGGGCTAGCGGCACAGATACGCAGTATTTT; CDR3aa: CASSSEGASGTDTQYF
d_gene: -; v_gene: TRBV6-2/TRBV6-3; abundance: -; j_gene: TRBJ1-1; CDR3nt: TGTGCCAGCAGTTACTCGAGTGATTCCATGAACACTGAAGCTTTCTTT; CDR3aa: CASSYSSDSMNTEAFF
d_gene: -; v_gene: TRBV19; abundance: once; j_gene: TRBJ1-5; CDR3nt: TGTGCCTGCCGTGCGGAGGGCAATCAGCCCCAGCATTTT; CDR3aa: CACRAEGNQPQHF
d_gene: -; v_gene: TRBV25-1; abundance: -; j_gene: TRBJ1-2; CDR3nt: TGTGCCAGCAGTGAATCGGGGACAAATTTCTATGGCTACACCTTC; CDR3aa: CASSESGTNFYGYTF
d_gene: -; v_gene: TRBV14; abundance: -; j_gene: TRBJ2-3; CDR3nt: TGTGCCAGCAGCCAAGCTGGGGAGCCGCCAGATACGCAGTATTTT; CDR3aa: CASSQAGEPPDTQYF
d_gene: -; v_gene: TRBV19; abundance: -; j_gene: TRBJ2-1; CDR3nt: TGTGCCAGTACCTATTCAGGGGGGGACTTTTCCTCCCATGAGCAGTTCTTC; CDR3aa: CASTYSGGDFSSHEQFF
d_gene: -; v_gene: TRBV13; abundance: -; j_gene: TRBJ1-1; CDR3nt: TGTGCCAGCAGCTTAGTCTGCCGGGCTAGCGAAATTAACACTGAAGCTTTCTTT; CDR3aa: CASSLVCRASEINTEAFF
d_gene: TRBD2; v_gene: TRBV19; abundance: -; j_gene: TRBJ2-2; CDR3nt: TGTGCCAGTAGTACAGTACTAGCGAAGTTCGCGAACACCGGGGAGCTGTTTTTT; CDR3aa: CASSTVLAKFANTGELFF
d_gene: -; v_gene: TRBV28; abundance: -; j_gene: TRBJ1-5; CDR3nt: TGTGCCAGCAGTTTGAGTTCTCAGCCCCAGCATTTT; CDR3aa: CASSLSSQPQHF
d_gene: TRBD1; v_gene: TRBV13; abundance: -; j_gene: TRBJ1-4; CDR3nt: TGTGCCAGCAGCAGCGGACAGGCAAAACTGTTTTTT; CDR3aa: CASSSGQAKLFF